This is a list of T cell receptor beta chains from one sample in a study of Graves' ophthalmopathy and Graves' hyperthyroidism. TCRdb passed the multiplex PCR reads through MiXCR, listing each CDR3 protein once. Here the sample spans hundreds of thousands of distinct CDR3 sequences, about a fifth being singletons. Material: peripheral blood. The origin of the receptors is a woman between 18 and 30 years old with stable Graves' hyperthyroidism. Some clones in this sample may be carry-over from other donors' samples. CDR3s include the opening cysteine and the closing phenylalanine or tryptophan. The D gene is left open where the match is weak. Expanded clones get a size class; other rows say once, few or many, or leave the size out.

cdr3_aa cdr3_nt j_call cdr3_length clone_size v_call d_call
CASSPPGRGPWDNQPQHF TGTGCCAGCAGCCCCCCGGGCAGGGGGCCATGGGACAATCAGCCCCAGCATTTT TRBJ1-5 18 many TRBV6-2/TRBV6-3 TRBD1
CASSQPLGTYLYEQYF TGTGCCAGCAGCCAACCTTTGGGGACATACCTCTACGAGCAGTACTTC TRBJ2-7 16 many TRBV7-8 .
CASSIGQGTRTEAFF TGTGCCAGCAGCATAGGACAGGGTACTCGCACTGAAGCTTTCTTT TRBJ1-1 15 many TRBV6-1 TRBD1
CASLKGSSGDISYEQYF TGTGCCAGTCTAAAGGGGTCTAGCGGGGATATCTCCTACGAGCAGTACTTC TRBJ2-7 17 . TRBV6-1 TRBD2
CASSRRSSGAEQYF TGTGCCAGCAGCCGCCGTTCTAGCGGGGCCGAGCAGTACTTC TRBJ2-7 14 many TRBV7-2 TRBD2
CASSWTSRNTGELFF TGTGCCAGCAGCTGGACTAGCAGGAACACCGGGGAGCTGTTTTTT TRBJ2-2 15 . TRBV7-6 TRBD2
CASSFRRLAGGNGEQYF TGTGCCAGCAGTTTCCGCAGACTAGCGGGAGGAAACGGGGAGCAGTACTTC TRBJ2-7 17 many TRBV28 TRBD2
CSASHGGISGNTIYF TGCAGTGCTTCCCATGGCGGAATCTCTGGAAACACCATATATTTT TRBJ1-3 15 . TRBV20-1 .
CASSLNRGRGYTF TGTGCCAGCAGTCTTAACAGGGGGCGAGGCTACACCTTC TRBJ1-2 13 . TRBV28 TRBD1
CASSSRTDIYGYTF TGTGCCAGCAGCTCCCGGACAGACATCTATGGCTACACCTTC TRBJ1-2 14 few TRBV11-2 .
CASSSRTSGGVYEQFF TGTGCCAGCAGTTCACGGACTAGCGGGGGGGTATATGAGCAGTTCTTC TRBJ2-1 16 few TRBV6-5 TRBD2
CASSQGPGTGGWETQYF TGCGCCAGCAGCCAAGGCCCCGGGACAGGGGGCTGGGAGACCCAGTACTTC TRBJ2-5 17 few TRBV4-1 TRBD1
CASSLAPHQGYTF TGTGCCAGCAGCTTAGCCCCCCATCAGGGCTACACCTTC TRBJ1-2 13 . TRBV11-2 .
CASSDVGGPDIQYF TGTGCCAGCAGTGATGTGGGAGGGCCGGACATTCAGTACTTC TRBJ2-4 14 few TRBV25-1 TRBD2
CASGAYANTGELFF TGTGCCAGCGGTGCATATGCGAACACCGGGGAGCTGTTTTTT TRBJ2-2 14 many TRBV6-4 .
CASSEEVSTRGYGYTF TGCGCCAGCAGTGAAGAGGTATCTACCCGGGGCTATGGCTACACCTTC TRBJ1-2 16 many TRBV2 .
CASSLFGTGGPYEQYF TGTGCCAGCAGCTTATTTGGGACAGGGGGACCCTACGAGCAGTACTTC TRBJ2-7 16 . TRBV13 TRBD1
CAWSVDGYSYEQYF TGTGCCTGGAGTGTCGACGGTTACTCCTACGAGCAGTACTTC TRBJ2-7 14 many TRBV30 .
CASSVAPLAGGPDREQYF TGTGCCAGCAGCGTAGCTCCCCTAGCGGGAGGGCCCGATAGGGAGCAGTACTTC TRBJ2-7 18 many TRBV9 TRBD2
CASSEATGGLEETQYF TGTGCCAGCAGTGAAGCGACAGGGGGACTAGAAGAGACCCAGTACTTC TRBJ2-5 16 . TRBV6-1 .
CASSETGRANSPQHF TGTGCCAGCAGTGAAACAGGTAGAGCTAATTCGCCCCAGCATTTT TRBJ1-5 15 many TRBV6-1 .
CASSIRSGTETTYEQYF TGTGCCAGTAGTATTAGGTCCGGGACGGAGACCACCTACGAGCAGTACTTC TRBJ2-7 17 . TRBV19 .
CAWSPGQGNTEAFF TGTGCCTGGAGTCCCGGACAGGGAAACACTGAAGCTTTCTTT TRBJ1-1 14 few TRBV30 TRBD1
CASSGAGGSDYGYTF TGTGCCAGCAGCGGGGCAGGGGGCTCTGACTATGGCTACACCTTC TRBJ1-2 15 many TRBV6-1 TRBD1
CASCPHTAGRDSGYTF TGTGCCAGCTGCCCCCACACGGCAGGTCGTGATAGTGGCTACACCTTC TRBJ1-2 16 many TRBV6-1 .
CASSIEPIGGTQYF TGTGCCAGTAGTATAGAGCCAATAGGTGGTACGCAGTATTTT TRBJ2-3 14 . TRBV19 .
CASSGGGNQETQYF TGTGCCAGCAGTGGGGGGGGGAACCAAGAGACCCAGTACTTC TRBJ2-5 14 . TRBV6-1 TRBD2
CSVERGQGTYYGYTF TGCAGCGTTGAGAGGGGACAGGGTACCTATTATGGCTACACCTTC TRBJ1-2 15 many TRBV29-1 TRBD1
CASSYALKGDTQYF TGTGCCAGCAGTTACGCCCTAAAAGGAGATACGCAGTATTTT TRBJ2-3 14 many TRBV6-2/TRBV6-3 .
CASNYRGRYQETQYF TGTGCCAGCAACTACAGGGGTCGGTACCAAGAGACCCAGTACTTC TRBJ2-5 15 many TRBV11-2 TRBD1
CASSPAEIIETQYF TGTGCCAGCTCCCCCGCGGAGATCATCGAGACCCAGTACTTC TRBJ2-5 14 many TRBV18 .
CSANQNRGWDAFF TGCAGTGCTAACCAGAACAGGGGGTGGGATGCTTTCTTT TRBJ1-1 13 many TRBV20-1 TRBD1
CASSAEEGDYGYTF TGTGCCAGCAGTGCCGAGGAAGGGGATTATGGCTACACCTTC TRBJ1-2 14 many TRBV6-4 .
CASSYVRGQLTEAFF TGTGCCAGCAGTTACGTTAGGGGGCAACTCACTGAAGCTTTCTTT TRBJ1-1 15 . TRBV6-5 TRBD1
CASSLKGVDYVNTGELFF TGTGCCAGCAGCTTAAAGGGGGTGGACTACGTAAACACCGGGGAGCTGTTTTTT TRBJ2-2 18 many TRBV7-3 .
CASSYRGYTGELFF TGTGCCAGCAGTTATCGGGGTTACACCGGGGAGCTGTTTTTT TRBJ2-2 14 many TRBV6-5 .
CSVGPSDSYEQYF TGCAGCGTTGGGCCTAGCGATTCCTACGAGCAGTACTTC TRBJ2-7 13 many TRBV29-1 .
CASRPRNYNSPLHF TGTGCCAGCAGGCCCCGAAACTATAATTCACCCCTCCACTTT TRBJ1-6 14 . TRBV27 .
CASSGRGYNTEAFF TGTGCCAGCAGTGGCAGGGGGTATAACACTGAAGCTTTCTTT TRBJ1-1 14 many TRBV12-3/TRBV12-4 TRBD1
CASSLAGQGARAPYEQYF TGTGCCAGCAGCTTAGCTGGACAGGGGGCCCGGGCCCCCTACGAGCAGTACTTC TRBJ2-7 18 many TRBV7-8 TRBD1